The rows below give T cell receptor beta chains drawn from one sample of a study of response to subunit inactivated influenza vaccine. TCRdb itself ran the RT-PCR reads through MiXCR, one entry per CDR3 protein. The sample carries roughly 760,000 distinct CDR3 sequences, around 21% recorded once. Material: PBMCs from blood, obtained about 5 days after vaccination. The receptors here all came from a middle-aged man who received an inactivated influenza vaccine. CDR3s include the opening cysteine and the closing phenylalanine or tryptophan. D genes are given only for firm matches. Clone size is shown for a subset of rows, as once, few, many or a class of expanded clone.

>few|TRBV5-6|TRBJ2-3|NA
TGTGCCAGCAGCCGGGAGGGGGCCACAGATACGCAGTATTTT
CASSREGATDTQYF
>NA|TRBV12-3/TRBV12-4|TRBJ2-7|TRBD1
TGTGCCAGCAGTTCAAGGACAGGACCTACCTACGAGCAGTACTTC
CASSSRTGPTYEQYF
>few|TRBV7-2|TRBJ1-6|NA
TGTGCCAGCAGCTCACGGGACACCTGGGATTCACCCCTCCACTTT
CASSSRDTWDSPLHF
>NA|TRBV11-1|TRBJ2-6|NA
TGTGCCAGCAGCTTGGAGGCAGGGTTACTTTCTGGGGCCAACGTCCTGACTTTC
CASSLEAGLLSGANVLTF
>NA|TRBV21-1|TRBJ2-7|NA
TGTGCCAGCAGCAAAAGCCCCGGTGACAGATACGAGCAGTACTTC
CASSKSPGDRYEQYF
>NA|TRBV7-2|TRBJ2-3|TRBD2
TGTGCCAGCAGCGGGGCGGGAGGGCCCAGGGATACGCAGTATTTT
CASSGAGGPRDTQYF
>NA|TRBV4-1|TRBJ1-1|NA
TGCGCCAGCAGCTCCCAAGGTAGTAAGAACACTGAAGCTTTCTTT
CASSSQGSKNTEAFF
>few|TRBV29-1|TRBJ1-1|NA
TGCAGCGCTCGGGCCATGAACACTGAAGCTTTCTTT
CSARAMNTEAFF
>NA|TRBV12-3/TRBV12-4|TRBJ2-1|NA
TGTGCCAGCAGACTTACAGGGAAATACAATGAGCAGTTCTTC
CASRLTGKYNEQFF
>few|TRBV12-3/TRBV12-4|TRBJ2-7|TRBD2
TGTGCCAGCTCGGAGCTAGCGGGCCCCTACGAGCAGTACTTC
CASSELAGPYEQYF
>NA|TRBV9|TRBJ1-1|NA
TGTGCCAGCAGCGTATCCCCACAGGGCATCACTGAAGCTTTCTTT
CASSVSPQGITEAFF
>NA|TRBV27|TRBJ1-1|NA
TGTGCCAGCAGTTTACCAGGAGTCACTGAAGCTTTCTTT
CASSLPGVTEAFF